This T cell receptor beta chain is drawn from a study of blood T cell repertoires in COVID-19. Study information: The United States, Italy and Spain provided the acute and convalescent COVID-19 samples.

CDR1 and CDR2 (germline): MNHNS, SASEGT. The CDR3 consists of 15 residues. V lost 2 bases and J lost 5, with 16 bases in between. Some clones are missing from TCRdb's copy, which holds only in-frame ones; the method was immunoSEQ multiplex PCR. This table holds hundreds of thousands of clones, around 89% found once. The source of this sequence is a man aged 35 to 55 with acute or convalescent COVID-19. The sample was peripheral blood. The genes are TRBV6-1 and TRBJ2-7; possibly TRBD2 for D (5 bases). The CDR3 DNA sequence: TGTGCCAGCAGTGAATGGTGGGAGAATCTTCACGAGCAGTACTTC. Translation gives CASSEWWENLHEQYF.